Shown below are 31 T cell receptor beta chains from a single sample sequenced in a study of T cell clonality in common variable immunodeficiency. General study results and limits: Reportedly, TCR beta sequences from common variable immunodeficiency showed fewer deletions and N-nucleotide insertions.

Measured with immunoSEQ multiplex PCR; TCRdb has only the in-frame clones, and not every one. The sample presents more than 20,000 clones, none singletons. Their specific antigens are unknown. Source material: peripheral blood mononuclear cells. The receptors originated from a human donor with common variable immunodeficiency.

At least ten counts were recorded for this clone. The covered CDR3 bases are TGCGCCAGTACCTCCGGGGTAGCGGGGGGCCACCTAAGCACAGATACG. Amino acid sequence: CASTSGVAGGHLSTDT. The whole CDR3 sequence reads CASTSGVAGGHLSTDTQYF. This chain links TRBV23-1 with TRBJ2-3, with 10 nucleotides matching TRBD2. Sequencing ends 3 residues short of the CDR3 end; the germline J gene provides the rest. TRBV23-1 is an open reading frame, and its role is uncertain. Losses at the gene ends were 9 bases for V and 0 bases for J; bases not matched to a gene: 18. The CDR3 consists of 19 residues.

This clone was observed many times. The missing CDR3 end, 3 residues past where the read stops, is filled in from the germline J gene. This chain uses TRBV20-1 with TRBJ2-1; TRBD1 might be the D (5 bases). V lost 2 bases and J 6 bases, leaving 14 bases between the germline ends. Germline CDR1 DFQATT, CDR2 SNEGSKA (reference sequence). This CDR3 is built from 14 residues. CDR3 DNA, as far as it was read: TGCAGTGCTAGAAGGCAGGGAATTCCCAATGAG. Protein: CSARRQGIPNE. The full CDR3 is CSARRQGIPNEQFF.

This clone was recorded at least ten times. The read stops 3 residues short of the end of the CDR3; the missing end is completed from the germline J gene. This rearrangement joins TRBV2 to TRBJ2-3; 10 bases fit TRBD2. The CDR3 consists of 15 residues. CDR1 SNHLY and CDR2 FYNNEI come from the germline V gene. V lost 7 bases and J lost 2; bases outside the gene matches: 6. Incomplete CDR3 DNA: TGTGCCAGCAAAAGGACTAGCGGATACACAGATACG. This codes for CASKRTSGYTDT. The whole CDR3 protein reads CASKRTSGYTDTQYF.

This clone has at least ten counts. From the germline J gene comes the end of the CDR3, since the read stops 3 residues before it. The chain employs TRBV9 and TRBJ2-1, with 7 bases that match TRBD2. The junction had 8 bases not matched to a gene; V was cut back by 4 bases and J by 4 bases. CDR3 size: 15 residues. Germline V CDR1 and CDR2: SGDLS, YYNGEE. CDR3 DNA (partial): TGTGCCAGCAGCCCCGGGACTAACGGGTACAATGAG. Encoded protein: CASSPGTNGYNE. The complete CDR3 sequence is CASSPGTNGYNEQFF. Using reference TRBV9 and TRBJ2-1 for the parts outside the CDR3, the full variable domain is DSGVTQTPKHLITATGQRVTLRCSPRSGDLSVYWYQQSLDQGLQFLIQYYNGEERAKGNILERFSAQQFPDLHSELNLSSLELGDSALYFCASSPGTNGYNEQFFGPGTRLTVL.

This clone was observed many times. The CDR3 is cut off 3 residues early in the read; its end comes from the germline J gene. V is TRBV18 and J is TRBJ1-2; 10 bases map to TRBD1. The CDR3 runs 17 residues. The junction had 9 bases not matched to a gene; V was cut back by 3 bases and J by 2 bases. CDR1 and CDR2 from the germline V gene are KGHSH and LQKENI. The CDR3 loop is CASSPSGPGQGNYGYTF. CDR3 bases read: TGTGCCAGCTCACCCTCCGGACCGGGACAGGGGAACTATGGC.

This clone was seen repeatedly, ten times or more. The CDR3 extends 3 residues past the end of the read, so its final part is completed from the germline J gene. This chain links TRBV20-1 with TRBJ2-7, with a weak D call TRBD1 (5 bases). With 0 bases removed from V and 3 bases from J, the gap between germline ends came to 12 bases. The CDR3 contains 14 residues. Per germline, CDR1 DFQATT and CDR2 SNEGSKA (reference sequence). Incomplete CDR3 DNA: TGCAGTGCTAGAGATCTAGGGGTTAGCTACGAG. Its translation: CSARDLGVSYE. The whole CDR3 is CSARDLGVSYEQYF.

Judged by abundance, this clone is medium-sized (0.01 to 0.1%). CDR3 amino acids: CASTQWDSDNEQFF. Partial CDR3 DNA: TGTGCCAGTACTCAGTGGGACAGTGACAATGAG. The J gene is TRBJ2-1, the V gene TRBV19; 7 nucleotides match TRBD1. Read coverage stops 3 residues before the CDR3 terminus; the germline J gene supplies the remainder. The trim removed 7 bases at V and 5 bases at J, leaving 8 bases unmatched. The CDR3 contains 14 residues. The V gene's germline CDR1 is LNHDA and CDR2 SQIVND (reference sequence).

This clone occurred many times. The CDR3 extends 3 residues past the end of the read, so its final part is completed from the germline J gene. The gene calls are TRBV2 and TRBJ1-2; TRBD1 might be the D (5 bases). The CDR3 runs to 13 residues. V was trimmed by 7 bases and J by 3 bases, leaving 12 bases between them. CDR1 and CDR2 (germline): SNHLY, FYNNEI. CDR3: CASNLGGDYGYTF. The sequenced CDR3 bases are TGTGCCAGCAACCTTGGGGGGGACTATGGC.

This clone has ten or more counts. The CDR3 end falls 3 residues outside the read, so it is completed with the germline J gene. The chain combines TRBV20-1 with TRBJ2-7, with 7 nucleotides matching TRBD1. This CDR3 spans 16 amino acids. CDR1 and CDR2 from the germline V gene are DFQATT and SNEGSKA (reference sequence). The J segment lost 0 bases and the V segment lost 0 bases, leaving 8 bases of the junction unmatched. CDR3 residues: CSARDPEQGYSYEQYF. The sequenced CDR3 bases are TGCAGTGCTAGAGATCCCGAACAGGGGTACTCCTACGAG.

Ten or more counts support this clone. The read is 3 residues too short to cover the CDR3 end, so that end is filled in from the germline J gene. The J gene is TRBJ2-1, the V gene TRBV5-1, with TRBD2 matching over 12 bases. Trimming removed 4 bases from V and 9 bases from J; junction bases left unmatched: 8. This CDR3 has 15 residues. Germline V gene sequence: CDR1 SGHRS, CDR2 YFSETQ. This CDR3 is CASSIPSGGAGEQFF. CDR3 DNA, as far as it was read: TGCGCCAGCAGCATCCCTAGCGGGGGGGCAGGTGAG.

This clone was picked up many times. The part of the CDR3 DNA that was read is TGTGCCAGCTCACCCCTCCCCGGGGTGACTGGC. It specifies CASSPLPGVTG. The whole CDR3 is CASSPLPGVTGYTF. V and J are TRBV18 and TRBJ1-2, with no clear D. The read is 3 residues too short to cover the CDR3 end, so that end is filled in from the germline J gene. V was clipped by 3 bases and J by 7 bases, with 15 bases between them. The CDR3 runs to 14 residues. Germline values: CDR1 KGHSH, CDR2 LQKENI.

This clone was seen repeatedly, ten times or more. The read terminates 3 residues ahead of where the CDR3 ends, so the germline J gene completes it. This sequence joins TRBV6-2 or TRBV6-3 and TRBJ1-4; D might be TRBD1 (5 bases). This CDR3 is 17 amino acids long. Germline V lookup: CDR1 MNHEY, CDR2 SVGEGT. V lost 0 bases to trimming and J lost 2 bases, with 13 bases between them. The DNA read from the CDR3 is TGTGCCAGCAGTTACTCGGCTTCAGGGAGCACTAATGAAAAA. This translates into CASSYSASGSTNEK. The full-length CDR3 reads as CASSYSASGSTNEKLFF.

This clone was recorded at least ten times. The CDR3 extends 3 residues past the end of the read, so its final part is completed from the germline J gene. This chain connects TRBV4-2 to TRBJ2-1; 13 nucleotides match TRBD2. Germline trimming cut 1 base from V and 8 bases from J; bases unmatched to any gene: 8. The CDR3 sequence is 17 residues long. Germline CDR1 and CDR2: LGHNA and YNFKEQ. The CDR3 loop reads CASSQGLLAGGLDEQFF. The part of the CDR3 DNA that was read is TGTGCCAGCAGCCAAGGGCTACTAGCGGGGGGGCTGGATGAG.

Concerning this clone: The DNA ends 3 residues before the CDR3 does, and the rest of the CDR3 is filled in from the germline J gene. The chain joins TRBV19 to TRBJ2-1; 7 nucleotides agree with TRBD1. Germline V gene data show CDR1 as LNHDA and CDR2 as SQIVND (reference sequence). The CDR3 loop spans 12 amino acids. V lost 9 bases to trimming and J lost 9 bases; unmatched junction nucleotides: 8. CDR3 residues: CARSRTGVEQFF. The sequenced part of the CDR3 DNA is TGTGCCAGGAGTCGCACAGGGGTTGAG. Complete variable domain (other parts from reference TRBV19 and TRBJ2-1): DGGITQSPKYLFRKEGQNVTLSCEQNLNHDAMYWYRQDPGQGLRLIYYSQIVNDFQKGDIAEGYSVSREKKESFPLTVTSAQKNPTAFYLCARSRTGVEQFFGPGTRLTVL.

This clone was observed many times. The observed sequence ends 3 residues before the CDR3 terminus, with the missing tail filled in from the germline J gene. J is TRBJ2-1 and V is TRBV2, with 8 bases fitting TRBD1. This CDR3 has 16 residues. CDR1 is SNHLY and CDR2 is FYNNEI in the germline V gene. Trimming at V came to 6 bases and at J to 3 bases, leaving 10 bases not matched to a gene. The sequenced CDR3 bases are TGTGCCAGCAGCGGGGGACAGGCCCGTCGCTACAATGAG. Amino acid sequence: CASSGGQARRYNE. The full CDR3 sequence reads CASSGGQARRYNEQFF.

This clone occurred many times. The CDR3 end falls 3 residues outside the read, so it is completed with the germline J gene. The rearrangement links TRBV5-1 to TRBJ1-4; no firm D call. Deletions cut 0 bases from V and 8 bases from J, with 14 bases between. This CDR3 is built from 15 residues. CDR1 SGHRS and CDR2 YFSETQ come from the germline V gene. The chain's CDR3 is CASSLGTAGREKLFF. Incomplete CDR3 DNA: TGCGCCAGCAGCTTGGGAACAGCCGGTCGAGAAAAA.

Many counts were recorded for this clone. With the read ending 3 residues before the CDR3 end, the germline J gene is used to fill in that end. V is TRBV2 and J is TRBJ1-1; 11 bases match TRBD1. The CDR3 runs to 15 residues. The V gene's germline CDR1 is SNHLY and CDR2 FYNNEI. The ends lost 6 bases at V and 4 bases at J; junction bases unmatched: 7. The CDR3 bases that were read are TGTGCCAGCAGGCAGGACAGGGGGCAGGGCACTGAA. Amino acids: CASRQDRGQGTE. The entire CDR3 reads CASRQDRGQGTEAFF.

This clone has a count of ten or more. This CDR3 is CASSPTQENYGYTF. Incomplete CDR3 DNA: TGTGCCAGCTCACCAACACAGGAGAACTATGGC. The J gene is TRBJ1-2, the V gene TRBV18; D possibly corresponds to TRBD1 (5 bases). The read finishes 3 residues shy of the CDR3 end, and the germline J gene is used to complete it. The CDR3 totals 14 residues. V was pared by 2 bases and J by 2 bases, with 9 bases between. In germline, CDR1 is KGHSH, CDR2 LQKENI.

Many counts were recorded for this clone. Read sequence stops 3 residues before the CDR3 end, and the germline J gene provides the missing end. The V call is TRBV19, the J call TRBJ1-4; D possibly corresponds to TRBD1 (5 bases). Germline V gives CDR1 LNHDA, CDR2 SQIVND (reference sequence). This CDR3 contains 15 residues. V lost 7 bases and J 7 bases, leaving 19 bases between the germline ends. The DNA read from the CDR3 is TGTGCCAGTACCATGGGCAAGGGGCGTCCTGAAAAA. Translating it yields CASTMGKGRPEK. The CDR3 in its entirety is CASTMGKGRPEKLFF. Complete variable domain (other parts from reference TRBV19 and TRBJ1-4): DGGITQSPKYLFRKEGQNVTLSCEQNLNHDAMYWYRQDPGQGLRLIYYSQIVNDFQKGDIAEGYSVSREKKESFPLTVTSAQKNPTAFYLCASTMGKGRPEKLFFGSGTQLSVL.

Ten or more counts support this clone. CDR3 loop: CASTSAGAGILSYNEQFF. Incomplete CDR3 DNA: TGTGCCAGCACATCCGCGGGGGCCGGTATACTTTCCTACAATGAG. This rearrangement joins TRBV27 to TRBJ2-1, with D possibly TRBD2 on 7 matching bases. The CDR3 goes on 3 residues after the read ends, and that part is filled in from the germline J gene. Trimming removed 7 bases at V and 1 base at J, with 23 bases between. Germline CDR1 reads MNHEY; CDR2 reads SMNVEV (reference sequence). The length of the CDR3 is 18 residues.

This clone was detected ten times or more. The CDR3 is cut off 3 residues early in the read; its end comes from the germline J gene. The genes are TRBV20-1 and TRBJ1-4; 8 positions agree with TRBD1. The germline gives CDR1 DFQATT, CDR2 SNEGSKA (reference sequence). J was trimmed by 8 bases and V by 8 bases; bases with no gene match: 10. The CDR3 is made up of 13 amino acids. Incomplete CDR3 DNA: TGCAGTACCCCTGGACAGGGAGGCGAAAAA. Amino acids: CSTPGQGGEK. The entire CDR3 protein reads CSTPGQGGEKLFF.

The table lists this clone with many counts. The missing CDR3 end, 3 residues past where the read stops, is filled in from the germline J gene. The chain carries TRBV2 and TRBJ1-4; D is unresolved. The germline gives CDR1 SNHLY, CDR2 FYNNEI. This CDR3 is built from 15 residues. Between the trimmed V and J ends, which lost 4 bases and 0 bases, there was a span of 9 bases. The covered CDR3 bases are TGTGCCAGCAGTGTAGGGTCTTCAACTAATGAAAAA. This translates into CASSVGSSTNEK. The entire CDR3 protein is CASSVGSSTNEKLFF.

This clone was seen repeatedly, ten times or more. The read falls 3 residues short of the CDR3 end, and the missing part is taken from the germline J gene. The chain combines TRBV6-1 with TRBJ1-6; D gene uncertain. Deletions cut 1 base from V and 7 bases from J, with 5 bases between. Per the germline V gene, CDR1 is MNHNS and CDR2 is SASEGT. The CDR3 runs to 13 residues. CDR3 loop: CASSEVRNSPLHF. CDR3 bases read: TGTGCCAGCAGTGAAGTCCGGAATTCACCC.

This clone was seen repeatedly, ten times or more. The read halts 3 residues ahead of the CDR3 end, with the missing end drawn from the germline J gene. This rearrangement joins TRBV7-2 to TRBJ2-1; 8 bases map to TRBD1. This CDR3 comprises 15 residues. Germline V lookup: CDR1 SGHTA, CDR2 FQGNSA. V lost 6 bases and J lost 2; bases outside the gene matches: 6. CDR3 region: CASRLRTGPYNEQFF. Partial CDR3 DNA: TGTGCCAGCAGACTTCGGACAGGGCCCTACAATGAG.

This clone was seen repeatedly, ten times or more. The read terminates 3 residues ahead of where the CDR3 ends, so the germline J gene completes it. The gene calls are TRBV20-1 and TRBJ2-5; weak D call: TRBD1 (7 bases). Germline-derived CDR1 and CDR2 are DFQATT and SNEGSKA (reference sequence). V lost 7 bases, J lost 6 bases, and 15 bases lay in between. The CDR3 runs 12 residues. This CDR3 reads CSVRRGQQTQYF. The part of the CDR3 DNA that was read is TGCAGTGTAAGGAGGGGGCAACAGACC.

By its share, this clone is medium-sized. The junction departs from germline at one end; a sequencing error may be responsible. Sequencing ends 3 residues short of the CDR3 end; the germline J gene provides the rest. V usage is TRBV4-2 and J usage is TRBJ1-5; D remains unclear. The CDR3 covers 14 residues. Germline loops: CDR1 LGHNA, CDR2 YNFKEQ. Incomplete CDR3 DNA: TGCGCCAGCAGCCAAGATGTCCGGAATCAGCCC. It is translated as CASSQDVRNQP. The whole CDR3 sequence reads CASSQDVRNQPQHF.

This clone was seen at least ten times. The CDR3 end lies 3 residues beyond the end of the read and is filled in from the germline J gene. This chain links TRBV7-6 with TRBJ1-4, with D perhaps TRBD1 (5 bases). The CDR3 contains 15 residues. V was pared by 5 bases and J by 4 bases, with 14 bases between. Germline V gene sequence: CDR1 SGHVS, CDR2 FNYEAQ. Here the CDR3 reads CASSGDDSFNEKLFF. The CDR3 DNA, read in part, is TGTGCCAGCAGCGGAGACGACAGTTTTAATGAAAAA.

As to this clone: The read ends 3 residues shy of where the CDR3 ends; the end is completed using the germline J gene. This chain uses TRBV10-3 with TRBJ2-7; D possibly corresponds to TRBD1 (5 bases). Germline CDR1 reads ENHRY; CDR2 reads SYGVKD. CDR3 length: 14 amino acids. Trimming pared 4 bases from V and 4 bases from J, leaving 14 bases between. The CDR3 loop reads CAISAQGGTYEQYF. CDR3 bases read: TGTGCCATCAGTGCCCAGGGCGGTACGTACGAG.

This clone was observed at least ten times. The read is 3 residues too short to cover the CDR3 end, so that end is filled in from the germline J gene. The genes are TRBV5-1 and TRBJ2-1, with D perhaps TRBD2 (6 bases). V gave up 3 bases and J gave up 7 bases, with 14 bases separating them. In germline, CDR1 is SGHRS, CDR2 YFSETQ. The CDR3 has 14 residues. The CDR3 DNA, read in part, is TGCGCCAGCAGCTCGGGCGTCGGGGGTAATGAG. Translation gives CASSSGVGGNE. The full CDR3 reads CASSSGVGGNEQFF. Full variable domain (rest looked up from reference TRBV5-1 and TRBJ2-1): KAGVTQTPRYLIKTRGQQVTLSCSPISGHRSVSWYQQTPGQGLQFLFEYFSETQRNKGNFPGRFSGRQFSNSRSEMNVSTLELGDSALYLCASSSGVGGNEQFFGPGTRLTVL.

This clone occurred many times. The sequenced fragment ends 3 residues before the CDR3 boundary, so the rest is inferred from the germline J gene. The gene calls are TRBV4-1 and TRBJ2-7, with 13 bases matching TRBD2. This CDR3 is built from 15 residues. The germline V gene encodes CDR1 MGHRA and CDR2 YSYEKL. V lost 4 bases and J lost 6; bases outside the gene matches: 6. The CDR3 sequence: CASSPLAGGLGEQYF. CDR3 DNA (partial): TGCGCCAGCAGCCCACTAGCGGGGGGGCTCGGCGAG.

This clone was counted many times. The read gets to within 3 residues of the CDR3 end, and the germline J gene fills in the rest. This chain uses TRBV20-1 with TRBJ2-3; D is undetermined. Germline loops: CDR1 DFQATT, CDR2 SNEGSKA (reference sequence). The germline V and J ends were trimmed by 3 bases and 2 bases, with 15 bases remaining between them. This CDR3 has 15 amino acids. CDR3 sequence: CSARVEYTDTDTQYF. The part of the CDR3 DNA that was read is TGCAGTGCTAGGGTGGAATATACAGACACAGATACG.